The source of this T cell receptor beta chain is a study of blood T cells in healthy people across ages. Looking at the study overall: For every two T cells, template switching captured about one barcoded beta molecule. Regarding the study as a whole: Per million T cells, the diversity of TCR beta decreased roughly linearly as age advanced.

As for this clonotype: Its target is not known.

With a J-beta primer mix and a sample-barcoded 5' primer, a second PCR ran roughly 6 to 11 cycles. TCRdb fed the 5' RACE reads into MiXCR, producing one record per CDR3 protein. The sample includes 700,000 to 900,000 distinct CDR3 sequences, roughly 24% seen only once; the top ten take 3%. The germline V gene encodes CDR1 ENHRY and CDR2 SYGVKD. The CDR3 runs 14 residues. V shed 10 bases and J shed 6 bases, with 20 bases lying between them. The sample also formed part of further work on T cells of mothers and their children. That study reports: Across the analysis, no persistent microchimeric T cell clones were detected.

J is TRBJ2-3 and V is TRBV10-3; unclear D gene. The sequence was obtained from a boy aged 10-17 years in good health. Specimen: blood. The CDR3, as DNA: TGTGCCACTAAGACTGGGGAACGAGCGGATACGCAGTATTTT. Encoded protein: CATKTGERADTQYF.